This T cell receptor (beta chain) is from a study of blood T cell repertoires in COVID-19. As for the study in general: The United States, Italy and Spain were the sources of the acute and convalescent COVID-19 samples.

This CDR3 contains 15 residues. V lost 1 base to trimming and J lost 1 base, with 10 bases between them. Germline V CDR1 and CDR2: LNHDA, SQIVND (reference sequence). Repertoires were generated with immunoSEQ multiplex PCR, while TCRdb's copy carries only in-frame clones and drops some. The repertoire includes nearly 110,000 clones, about 64% of them detected once, and about 0.85% sits in the top ten. The rearrangement links TRBV19 to TRBJ2-5; TRBD2 might be the D (5 bases). The sequenced sample consisted of peripheral blood. The receptor comes from a human donor with acute or convalescent COVID-19. The donor label of this sample is uncertain. DNA for the CDR3: TGTGCCAGTAGTATAGGGCGGGTCCTCCAAGAGACCCAGTACTTC. Translated: CASSIGRVLQETQYF.